The clone carrying this T cell receptor (beta chain) was detected a few times. The antigen is unknown. CDR3-region Arm-PCR and iRepertoire HTBI primers produced the TCR beta libraries. TCRdb reprocessed the multiplex PCR reads via MiXCR and lists one record per CDR3 protein. The data show about 420,000 distinct CDR3 sequences, with around 15% seen just once and 20% to 25% held by the top ten. The time point was: newly diagnosed GD, antithyroid drugs for less than 3 months. Making the TCR library involved RNA that had been extracted from PBMCs. The sample belongs to a study of regulatory T cells in long-lasting Graves disease. Notes on the study in general: Small sample size may have lowered accuracy.

The length of the CDR3 is 14 residues. Germline CDR1 reads MNHEY; CDR2 reads SMNVEV (reference sequence). J gave up 4 bases and V 3 bases, and 4 bases lay outside the gene matches. The data were also submitted as part of a second study, on T cells in Graves' hyperthyroidism and ophthalmopathy. That study reports: The TCR CDR3 was amplified in a first-round RT-PCR using the HTBI primer set.

The TCR comes from a woman in her late teens or twenties with Graves disease. The material was peripheral blood mononuclear cells (PBMCs), obtained at new diagnosis, from a patient treated with antithyroid drugs. The chain has TRBV27 and TRBJ2-3, with 7 bases lining up with TRBD2. DNA for the CDR3: TGTGCCAGCAGTTTTGCTAGCGGCTCAGATACGCAGTATTTT. Amino acids: CASSFASGSDTQYF.